The rows below give T cell receptor beta chains drawn from one sample of a study of Ad26.COV2.S vaccination and SARS-CoV-2 variants. Sequenced by immunoSEQ multiplex PCR; TCRdb stores in-frame clones only, minus some. Of about 480,000 clones in the sample, around 90% were seen once. The sequenced sample was peripheral blood, obtained in a trial of Ad26.COV2.S vaccine versus placebo. The receptors come from a person aged 18-60 years who received the Ad26.COV2.S COVID-19 vaccine or a placebo. Each CDR3 is given with its conserved first and last residue. The D gene is left open where the match is weak. The size entry is marked missing in some rows and otherwise reads once, few, many or a size class.

- | TRBJ1-2 | TRBV3-1/TRBV3-2 | TRBD1 | TGTGCCACCAGCCTTGGGACAGGGGGCGAAGGCTATGGCTACACCTTC | CATSLGTGGEGYGYTF
- | TRBJ2-6 | TRBV27 | - | TGTGCCAGCAGTTTATATTACGGTGGGTCTGGGGCCAACGTCCTGACTTTC | CASSLYYGGSGANVLTF
- | TRBJ1-5 | TRBV6-6 | TRBD1 | TGTGCCAGCAGTTACTCAGGGACAGGGACTGGTCAGCCCCAGCATTTT | CASSYSGTGTGQPQHF
- | TRBJ2-2 | TRBV2 | - | TGTGCCAGCAGTGAGGAGGGAATTGAGGGGACCGGGGAGCTGTTTTTT | CASSEEGIEGTGELFF
- | TRBJ1-6 | TRBV3-1/TRBV3-2 | - | TGTGCCAGCCGACCTTGGGAGGGACGGAATAATTCACCCCTCCACTTT | CASRPWEGRNNSPLHF
once | TRBJ2-6 | TRBV9 | - | TGTGCCAGCAGCTCCCCCGGGCCAGGCGTCTCTGGGGCCAACGTCCTGACTTTC | CASSSPGPGVSGANVLTF
- | TRBJ1-1 | TRBV2 | TRBD1 | TGTGCCAGCAGTGAATCAGGGGGGAACACTGAAGCTTTCTTT | CASSESGGNTEAFF
- | TRBJ1-1 | TRBV5-1 | - | TGCGCCAGCAGCGGTGCGGTGGACACATCGAGACTGGCTTTCTTT | CASSGAVDTSRLAFF
- | TRBJ2-7 | TRBV29-1 | - | TGCAGCGTTGAAATGCAGGGGGGGTACGAGCAGTACTTC | CSVEMQGGYEQYF
- | TRBJ2-5 | TRBV28 | TRBD2 | TGTGCCAGCAGCCACCGCAGCGGGCTAGCGGGAGGATTGGAGACCCAGTACTTC | CASSHRSGLAGGLETQYF
- | TRBJ2-3 | TRBV18 | TRBD2 | TGTGCCAGCTCACCCATACTAGCGGGGCCCACAGATACGCAGTATTTT | CASSPILAGPTDTQYF
- | TRBJ1-5 | TRBV19 | TRBD1 | TGTGCCAGTAGCCCCGCCGGGACAGGGGCCAATCAGCCCCAGCATTTT | CASSPAGTGANQPQHF
- | TRBJ2-7 | TRBV5-4 | TRBD2 | TGTGCCAGCAGCCAAGGAATGCGGGGGTCGGCCTACGAGCAGTACTTC | CASSQGMRGSAYEQYF
- | TRBJ1-2 | TRBV6-4 | - | TGTGCCAGCAGCCCAGGGCGGGACCGCGGATATGGCTACACCTTC | CASSPGRDRGYGYTF
- | TRBJ2-6 | TRBV25-1 | - | TGTGCCAGCCAGGGTTACGGGGCCAACGTCCTGACTTTC | CASQGYGANVLTF
- | TRBJ1-5 | TRBV19 | - | TGTGCCAGTAGGGTGACGGAGAACAGCAATCAGCCCCAGCATTTT | CASRVTENSNQPQHF
- | TRBJ2-3 | TRBV5-3 | - | TGTGCCAGGGAGAGAAAGACCAAGGCTCGTACAGATACGCAGTATTTT | CARERKTKARTDTQYF
- | TRBJ1-1 | TRBV11-2 | - | TGTGCCAGCAGCAAAAGGGTCGGGCCATCGGGCACTGAAGCTTTCTTT | CASSKRVGPSGTEAFF
few | TRBJ2-7 | TRBV5-1 | - | TGCGCCAGCAGCAGGGATGGGGGCGGCGAGCAGTACTTC | CASSRDGGGEQYF
- | TRBJ1-2 | TRBV6-1 | - | TGTGCCAGCAGTGAACTTATCTATGGCTACACCTTC | CASSELIYGYTF
- | TRBJ1-5 | TRBV30 | - | TGTGCCTGGAGTGTAGGCTTAGGGTTCAATCAGCCCCAGCATTTT | CAWSVGLGFNQPQHF
- | TRBJ2-3 | TRBV5-6 | - | TGTGCCAGCAGCTTTGGGGGATTACAAAGCACAGATACGCAGTATTTT | CASSFGGLQSTDTQYF
- | TRBJ1-4 | TRBV30 | TRBD1 | TGTGCCTGGAGTGTTTTGGACAGGCGTAATGAAAAACTGTTTTTT | CAWSVLDRRNEKLFF
once | TRBJ2-7 | TRBV6-5 | - | TGTGCCAGCAGGGGGGGAGCGCGATGGGAGCAGTACTTC | CASRGGARWEQYF
- | TRBJ2-7 | TRBV11-2 | - | TGTGCCAGCAGCTTAGGCGCGGGCACCTACGAGCAGTACTTC | CASSLGAGTYEQYF
- | TRBJ2-3 | TRBV7-6 | - | TGTGCCAGCAGCCAAAGGCCGGGAACGGGCTTTCCCTCGCGAGCAGATACGCAGTATTTT | CASSQRPGTGFPSRADTQYF
- | TRBJ2-7 | TRBV28 | TRBD2 | TGTGCCAGCCGCCCCGGGAGGGCGCGTTACGAGCAGTACTTC | CASRPGRARYEQYF
- | TRBJ1-4 | TRBV4-2 | - | TGTGCCAGCAGCCAAGATGGGGTCCTTAATGAAAAACTGTTTTTT | CASSQDGVLNEKLFF
- | TRBJ2-1 | TRBV28 | - | TGTGCCAGCAGATACTACAATGAGCAGTTCTTC | CASRYYNEQFF
- | TRBJ1-4 | TRBV14 | - | TGTGCCAGCAGCCAATTTGGGACTTACGAAAAACTGTTTTTT | CASSQFGTYEKLFF
- | TRBJ1-5 | TRBV5-6 | - | TGTGCCAGCAGCTCCAGGGGCCCTTCGGGCAATCAGCCCCAGCATTTT | CASSSRGPSGNQPQHF
few | TRBJ1-1 | TRBV7-8 | - | TGTGCCAGCAGCCGCTTGAACACTGAAGCTTTCTTT | CASSRLNTEAFF
- | TRBJ2-5 | TRBV7-9 | TRBD1 | TGTGCCAGCAGCGAGGGACAGCACGGCGGGGAGACCCAGTACTTC | CASSEGQHGGETQYF
few | TRBJ2-1 | TRBV6-5 | TRBD2 | TGTGCCAGCAGTTCCCGACTAGCGGGGGTCAATGAGCAGTTCTTC | CASSSRLAGVNEQFF
- | TRBJ1-1 | TRBV7-9 | - | TGTGCCAGCAGCTTAGTAATACCGAACACTGAAGCTTTCTTT | CASSLVIPNTEAFF
- | TRBJ1-1 | TRBV19 | TRBD1 | TGTGCCAGTAGGGACAGGTTCATGAACACTGAAGCTTTCTTT | CASRDRFMNTEAFF
- | TRBJ2-7 | TRBV5-1 | TRBD2 | TGCGCCAGCATGAGGGAGGGAAGCTCCTACGAGCAGTACTTC | CASMREGSSYEQYF
- | TRBJ2-1 | TRBV15 | TRBD2 | TGTGCCACCAGCAGAGGTAGGCGGGAGGGCCCTTACAATGAGCAGTTCTTC | CATSRGRREGPYNEQFF
- | TRBJ2-1 | TRBV3-1/TRBV3-2 | TRBD2 | TGTGCCAGCAGCCAAAGGATCGGACTAGCGGGTGGGGATGAGCAGTTCTTC | CASSQRIGLAGGDEQFF
- | TRBJ2-7 | TRBV3-1/TRBV3-2 | TRBD1 | TGTGCCAGCAGTCCTGGACAGGGGGGTACCTACGAGCAGTACTTC | CASSPGQGGTYEQYF
- | TRBJ1-6 | TRBV6-2/TRBV6-3 | - | TGTGCCAGCAGTTACTCAGGGGGTGGCTATTCACCCCTCCACTTT | CASSYSGGGYSPLHF
few | TRBJ2-7 | TRBV3-1/TRBV3-2 | - | TGTGCCAGCAGCCAAGATCTGGTCTCCTACGAGCAGTACTTC | CASSQDLVSYEQYF
- | TRBJ1-1 | TRBV2 | - | TGTGCCACAAATAGGGGGGGCACTGAAGCTTTCTTT | CATNRGGTEAFF
- | TRBJ2-1 | TRBV13 | - | TGTGCCAGCAGCTTATGGGGGGAGCAGTTCTTC | CASSLWGEQFF
- | TRBJ2-3 | TRBV11-1 | - | TGTGCCAGCAGCCGGGGACCGACGACAAGTGATACGCAGTATTTT | CASSRGPTTSDTQYF
- | TRBJ1-5 | TRBV19 | TRBD1 | TGTGCCAGTAGTACGGACAGGGCCCTGGGGCCCCAGCATTTT | CASSTDRALGPQHF
- | TRBJ2-7 | TRBV19 | TRBD2 | TGTGCCACCTCCCCCGGACTAGCGTACGAGCAGTACTTC | CATSPGLAYEQYF
- | TRBJ1-2 | TRBV29-1 | - | TGCAGCGTTGATTTCGGGTTTGGCTACACCTTC | CSVDFGFGYTF
- | TRBJ2-1 | TRBV29-1 | - | TGCAGCGTTTCACGGGTCTTGACCTACAATGAGCAGTTCTTC | CSVSRVLTYNEQFF
few | TRBJ1-1 | TRBV4-3 | - | TGCGCCAGCAGCCAAGACCCGGCGGGGAACACTGAAGCTTTCTTT | CASSQDPAGNTEAFF
- | TRBJ1-1 | TRBV7-3 | TRBD1 | TGTGCCAGCAGCCCTGGGACAGGGTCCACTGAAGCTTTCTTT | CASSPGTGSTEAFF
few | TRBJ2-7 | TRBV5-1 | TRBD2 | TGCGCCAGCAGCCGGACTAGCGGAACCTACGAGCAGTACTTC | CASSRTSGTYEQYF
- | TRBJ2-3 | TRBV5-1 | TRBD1 | TGCGCCAGCAGCTGGATCGGGACAGCGGCAGCCCGCACAGATACGCAGTATTTT | CASSWIGTAAARTDTQYF
- | TRBJ2-6 | TRBV29-1 | - | TGCAGCGTTGAAGATCCCCGGGAGACTGGGGCCAACGTCCTGACTTTC | CSVEDPRETGANVLTF
- | TRBJ2-6 | TRBV18 | - | TGTGCCAGCTCTCTCCGACAGGCAGGGGCCAACGTCCTGACTTTC | CASSLRQAGANVLTF
- | TRBJ2-3 | TRBV20-1 | - | TGCAGTGCTACGTTTCTCGATACGCAGTATTTT | CSATFLDTQYF
- | TRBJ2-7 | TRBV20-1 | TRBD2 | TGCAGTGCTAGTCGCCCGGGGGGCTACGAGCAGTACTTC | CSASRPGGYEQYF